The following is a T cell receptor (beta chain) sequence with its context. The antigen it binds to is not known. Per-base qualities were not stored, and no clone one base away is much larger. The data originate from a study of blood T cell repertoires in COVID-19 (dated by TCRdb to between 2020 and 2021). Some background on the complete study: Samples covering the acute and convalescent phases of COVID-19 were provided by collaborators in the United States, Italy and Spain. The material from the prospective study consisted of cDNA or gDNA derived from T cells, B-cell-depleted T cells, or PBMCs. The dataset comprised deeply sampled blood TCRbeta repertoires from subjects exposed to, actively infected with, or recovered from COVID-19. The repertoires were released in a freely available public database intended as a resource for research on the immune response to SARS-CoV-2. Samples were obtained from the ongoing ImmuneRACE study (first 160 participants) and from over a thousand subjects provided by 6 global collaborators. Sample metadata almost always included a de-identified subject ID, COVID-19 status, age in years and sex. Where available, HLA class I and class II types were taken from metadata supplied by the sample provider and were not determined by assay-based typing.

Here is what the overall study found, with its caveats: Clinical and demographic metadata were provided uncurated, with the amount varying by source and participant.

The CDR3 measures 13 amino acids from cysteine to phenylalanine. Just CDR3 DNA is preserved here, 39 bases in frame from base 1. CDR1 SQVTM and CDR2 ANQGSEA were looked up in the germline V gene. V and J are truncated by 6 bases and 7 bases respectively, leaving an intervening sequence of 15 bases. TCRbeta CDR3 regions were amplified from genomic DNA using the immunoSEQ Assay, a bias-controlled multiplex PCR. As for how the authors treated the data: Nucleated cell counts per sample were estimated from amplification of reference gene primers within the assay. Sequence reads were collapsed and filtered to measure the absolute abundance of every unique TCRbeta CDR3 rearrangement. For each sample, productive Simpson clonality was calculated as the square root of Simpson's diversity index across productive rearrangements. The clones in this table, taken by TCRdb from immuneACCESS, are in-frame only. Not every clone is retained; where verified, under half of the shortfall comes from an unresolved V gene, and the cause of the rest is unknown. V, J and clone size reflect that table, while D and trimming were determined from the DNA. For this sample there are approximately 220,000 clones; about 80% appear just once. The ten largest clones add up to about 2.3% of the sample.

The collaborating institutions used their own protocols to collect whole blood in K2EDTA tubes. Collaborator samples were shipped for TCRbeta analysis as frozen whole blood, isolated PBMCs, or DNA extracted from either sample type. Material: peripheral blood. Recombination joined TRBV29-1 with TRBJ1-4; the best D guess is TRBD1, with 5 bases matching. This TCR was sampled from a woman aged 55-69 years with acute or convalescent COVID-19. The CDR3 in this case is CSVADGGIEKLFF. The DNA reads TGCAGCGTGGCAGACGGGGGGATTGAAAAACTGTTTTTT.